This TCR beta chain came from a study of blood T cell repertoires in COVID-19. Study-wide background: There were acute and convalescent COVID-19 samples, and they came from the United States, Italy and Spain. PBMCs, B-cell-depleted T cells, or T cells were the source of the cDNA or gDNA that made up the material.

Trimming shortened V by 3 bases and J by 5 bases, and 11 bases separated the two germline ends. The CDR3 extends over 15 amino acids. Germline CDR1 SNHLY, CDR2 FYNNEI. The Seattle patients joined while their infection was active and were tracked longitudinally afterward. This clone was seen more than once but under ten times. In the original analysis: Reference gene primer amplification yielded estimated nucleated cell counts. Method: immunoSEQ multiplex PCR; TCRdb's copy keeps in-frame clones and lacks some. That table gives V, J and clone size, and the DNA gave D and trimming. This sample has about 69,000 clones, with under 90% found just once.

The source of this sequence is a man aged 50-60 years with COVID-19, enrolled during active disease. Sequenced material: peripheral blood. V gene TRBV2 combines with J gene TRBJ1-6; tentative D call: TRBD1 (5 bases). The CDR3 nucleotides are TGTGCCAGCAGTGACTTCGGAGGGGATAATTCACCCCTCCACTTT. This sequence encodes CASSDFGGDNSPLHF.